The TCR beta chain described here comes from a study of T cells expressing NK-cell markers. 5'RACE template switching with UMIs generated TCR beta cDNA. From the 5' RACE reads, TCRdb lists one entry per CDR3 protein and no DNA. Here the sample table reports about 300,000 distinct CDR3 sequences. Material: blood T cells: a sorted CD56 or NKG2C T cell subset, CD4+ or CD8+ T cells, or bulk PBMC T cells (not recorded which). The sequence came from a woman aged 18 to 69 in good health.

CDR3 sequence: CSAPRSTDTQYF. V gene TRBV20-1 combines with J gene TRBJ2-3. The V gene's germline CDR1 is DFQATT and CDR2 SNEGSKA (reference sequence). There are 12 residues in the CDR3.